The sample holds a few counts of the clone carrying this T cell receptor beta chain. The CDR3 is 14 residues long. The germline V gene has CDR1 LNHDA and CDR2 SQIVND (reference sequence). Trimming pared 5 bases from V and 2 bases from J, leaving 13 bases between. These data originate in a study of Graves' ophthalmopathy and Graves' hyperthyroidism. Patients were diagnosed from clinical symptoms, serum thyroxine, TRAb, thyroid ultrasound and orbital computed tomography. TCR beta CDR3 amplification used RNA transcripts. First-round RT-PCR relied on HTBI primers, and a second-round multiplex PCR came next. TCRdb used MiXCR to reprocess the multiplex PCR reads, holding one entry per CDR3 protein. The table includes hundreds of thousands of distinct CDR3 sequences, roughly 40% detected once.

The chain links TRBV19 to TRBJ2-7; D uncertain. The source material was peripheral blood. The TCR sequence derives from an adult man with Graves' ophthalmopathy. CDR3: CASSRVGGTYEQYF. CDR3 nucleotide sequence: TGTGCCAGTAGTCGAGTAGGCGGAACCTACGAGCAGTACTTC.